This T cell receptor (beta chain) emerged from a study of blood T cells in healthy people across ages. As for the study in general: With template switching, about one barcoded beta molecule was captured per two T cells.

Approximately 9.1 milliliters was the volume of peripheral blood drawn from each donor. V shed 3 bases and J shed 2 bases, with 10 bases lying between them. The germline V gene encodes CDR1 SEHNR and CDR2 FQNEAQ (reference sequence). This CDR3 is built from 14 residues. The second PCR ran roughly 6 to 12 cycles with a sample-barcoded 5' primer and J-beta primers. All samples yielded 2.5 million or more CDR3-containing paired-end reads. Each CDR3 protein is one row after TCRdb ran MiXCR on the 5' RACE reads. Among roughly 1,800,000 distinct CDR3 sequences listed, roughly 52% were seen once. General observations from the study: Long-lived donors exceeded aged donors in naive CD4+ cells and diversity.

This clonotype came up a few times. What it binds is unknown. The J gene is TRBJ2-5, the V gene TRBV7-9; D not certain. The TCR originated in a woman in her thirties or forties in good health. Sequences were obtained from blood. CDR3 nucleotide sequence: TGTGCCAGCAGCTTGGCTGAATCACAAGAGACCCAGTACTTC. Translation: CASSLAESQETQYF.